The 10 T cell receptor beta chains below all came from one sample that was sequenced in a study of CD8+ T cells in alopecia areata. Isolated RNA was reverse transcribed into cDNA used as the sequencing template. Assay: immunoSEQ multiplex PCR; the TCRdb copy retains only in-frame clones and omits some. The sample was found to contain about 1,700 clones, and every one recurs. A sort of pooled cutaneous lymph node cells used CD4, CD8alpha, NKG2D, NKG2ACE and other stains. Input material: CD8+ T cells sorted from a lymph node. The receptor set was obtained from a C3H/HeJ mouse with alopecia areata. MHC haplotype of the mouse line: H2-k.

This clone was seen ten or more times. Gene names are mouse gene names. The read ends 4 residues before the CDR3 terminus; that terminus is restored from the germline J gene. The genes are TRBV19 and TRBJ2-3, with 11 bases lining up with TRBD2. The CDR3 covers 16 residues. Germline V gene data show CDR1 as FNHDT and CDR2 as SITEND (reference sequence). V shed 3 bases, J shed 0 bases, and the junction held 3 bases outside the gene matches. The DNA read from the CDR3 is TGTGCCAGCAGTAGACTGGGGGGGTCTAGTGCAGAA. This gives the protein CASSRLGGSSAE. The full CDR3 is CASSRLGGSSAETLYF.

By frequency in the sample, this clone is medium-sized. Here the gene names and germline are mouse. Coverage ceases 4 residues before the CDR3 finishes, and the germline J gene fills in the end. The rearrangement links TRBV13-2 to TRBJ2-7; TRBD2 aligns across 8 bases. Germline V lookup: CDR1 NNHNN, CDR2 SYGAGS (reference sequence). The CDR3 consists of 15 residues. Trimming removed 0 bases from V and 0 bases from J; junction bases left unmatched: 2. CDR3 protein: CASGDAGLASYEQYF. The part of the CDR3 DNA that was read is TGTGCCAGCGGTGATGCGGGACTGGCCTCCTAT.

Turning to this clone: Genes and germline are mouse. The read is 4 residues too short to cover the CDR3 end, so that end is filled in from the germline J gene. The J gene is TRBJ2-7, the V gene TRBV29, with no clear D. The CDR3 loop spans 13 amino acids. Trimming shortened V by 0 bases and J by 3 bases, and 6 bases separated the two germline ends. CDR1 is MSHET and CDR2 is SYDVDS in the germline V gene. The CDR3 loop is CASSLSHSYEQYF. The sequenced part of the CDR3 DNA is TGTGCTAGCAGTTTATCCCACAGCTAT.

Remarks on this clone: These gene names are mouse names. CDR3 in amino acids: CASGGHWLGANTGQLYF. The sequenced CDR3 bases are TGTGCCAGCGGTGGTCATTGGCTGGGAGCAAACACCGGG. This chain joins TRBV13-2 and TRBJ2-2; D possibly corresponds to TRBD2 (5 bases). Coverage ceases 4 residues before the CDR3 finishes, and the germline J gene fills in the end. Germline-derived CDR1 and CDR2 are NNHNN and SYGAGS (reference sequence). The CDR3 has 17 residues. V lost 3 bases and J 0 bases, leaving 15 bases between the germline ends.

In its sample, this clone ranks as medium-sized. Any gene name here is a mouse gene name. The read ends 4 residues before the CDR3 terminus; that terminus is restored from the germline J gene. V is TRBV1 and J is TRBJ2-3; tentative D call: TRBD1 (7 bases). The CDR3 has 15 residues. V lost 2 bases and J 0 bases, leaving 9 bases between the germline ends. CDR1 and CDR2 (germline): NSQYPW, LRSPGD (reference sequence). The sequenced CDR3 bases are TGCACCTGCAGTGCAAAGGGGGCGAGTGCAGAA. This codes for CTCSAKGASAE. The CDR3 in its entirety is CTCSAKGASAETLYF. Filled out from reference TRBV1 and TRBJ2-3, the complete variable domain reads VTLLEQNPRWRLVPRGQAVNLRCILKNSQYPWMSWYQQDLQKQLQWLFTLRSPGDKEVKSLPGADYLATRVTDTELRLQVANMSQGRTLYCTCSAKGASAETLYFGSGTRLTVL.

This clone was seen at least ten times. Here the gene names and germline are mouse. The DNA ends 4 residues before the CDR3 does, and the rest of the CDR3 is filled in from the germline J gene. The chain couples TRBV13-1 to TRBJ2-3; TRBD1 matches at 9 bases. V shed 6 bases and J 1 base; nucleotides not matched to a gene: 3. The CDR3 runs 14 residues. CDR1 NSHNY and CDR2 SYGAGN come from the germline V gene. CDR3 sequence: CASKDRGGAETLYF. Partial CDR3 DNA: TGTGCCAGCAAGGACAGGGGTGGTGCAGAA.

This clone has ten or more counts. Gene and germline names: mouse. The read comes to an end 4 residues before the CDR3 does, leaving the germline J gene to fill in the end. This chain connects TRBV1 to TRBJ1-1, with 7 nucleotides matching TRBD1. The germline V gene encodes CDR1 NSQYPW and CDR2 LRSPGD (reference sequence). This CDR3 has 15 residues. Losses at the gene ends were 0 bases for V and 3 bases for J; bases not matched to a gene: 4. The DNA read from the CDR3 is TGCACCTGCAGTGCAGACGAGGGGGCCGACACA. Protein product: CTCSADEGADT. The whole CDR3 reads CTCSADEGADTEVFF.

This clone showed up just a few times. The germline and genes are mouse ones. Read data end 4 residues before the CDR3 end; the end is taken from the germline J gene. The same CDR3 also results from other DNA sequences found in this sample. The chain links TRBV19 to TRBJ2-7; the D gene is possibly TRBD2 (6 bases). V lost 2 bases to trimming and J lost 3 bases, with 6 bases between them. The CDR3 covers 12 residues. The germline CDR1 and CDR2 sequences are FNHDT and SITEND (reference sequence). The CDR3 here is CASSIGGYEQYF. The sequenced CDR3 bases are TGTGCCAGCAGTATTGGGGGCTAT.

This clone is medium-sized. Gene labels here are mouse ones. The CDR3 end is not reached by the read, which stops 4 residues before it; the germline J gene fills it in. The J gene is TRBJ2-3, the V gene TRBV13-1; 11 nucleotides align to TRBD2. This CDR3 has 15 residues. With V trimmed by 2 bases and J by 3 bases, 2 bases remained unmatched. Germline loops: CDR1 NSHNY, CDR2 SYGAGN. The part of the CDR3 DNA that was read is TGTGCCAGCAGTGAAAGGACTGGGGGGGCAGAA. Translating gives CASSERTGGAE. The CDR3, in full, reads CASSERTGGAETLYF.

As to this clone: Genes and germline come from the mouse. The read halts 4 residues ahead of the CDR3 end, with the missing end drawn from the germline J gene. The sample holds other DNA sequences that translate to the same CDR3. The rearrangement uses TRBV19 and TRBJ1-2, with TRBD1 matching 9 bases. CDR3 length: 14 amino acids. V was clipped by 4 bases and J by 0 bases; unmatched bases: 1. Germline values: CDR1 FNHDT, CDR2 SITEND (reference sequence). The sequenced CDR3 bases are TGTGCCAGCAGTCGGGACAGGGCAAACTCC. The encoded protein is CASSRDRANS. The CDR3 in full is CASSRDRANSDYTF.